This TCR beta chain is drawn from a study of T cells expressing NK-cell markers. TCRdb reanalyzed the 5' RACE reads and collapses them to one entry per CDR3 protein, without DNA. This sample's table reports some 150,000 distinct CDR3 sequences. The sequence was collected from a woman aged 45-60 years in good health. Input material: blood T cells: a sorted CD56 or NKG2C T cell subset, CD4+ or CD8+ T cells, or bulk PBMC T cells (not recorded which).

CDR3 protein: CASSPPLGDGAFF. The V call is TRBV18, the J call TRBJ1-1. Germline-derived CDR1 and CDR2 are KGHSH and LQKENI. This CDR3 has 13 residues.